The 16 T cell receptor beta chains given below trace back to one sample, sequenced in a study of CD8 T cells in ankylosing spondylitis. In TCRdb, the 5' RACE reads were re-called with MiXCR into one record per CDR3 protein. The repertoire has hundreds of thousands of distinct CDR3 sequences, approximately 10% of them found once; the top ten carry approximately 0.5%. Study-wide points: A TCR beta motif of several highly homologous variants seemed to mark ankylosing spondylitis blood.

These receptors are not linked to any known antigen. The specimen was blood, either unsorted or a sorted T cell fraction (not recorded which). These receptors were collected from a male donor with ankylosing spondylitis.

This clonotype was recorded a few times. The chain couples TRBV7-2 to TRBJ2-3; maybe TRBD1 (5 bases). CDR3 length: 17 residues. V lost 2 bases and J 6 bases, leaving 21 bases between the germline ends. The germline gives CDR1 SGHTA, CDR2 FQGNSA. The chain's CDR3 is CASSLSGPGQGGDTQYF. The CDR3, as DNA: TGTGCCAGCAGCTTATCGGGCCCCGGGCAGGGTGGGGATACGCAGTATTTT.

This clonotype was observed many times. The chain has TRBV20-1 and TRBJ2-1; TRBD1 might be the D (5 bases). The V end lost 2 bases, the J end lost 6 bases, and 14 bases lay between the germline ends. Germline values: CDR1 DFQATT, CDR2 SNEGSKA (reference sequence). There are 14 residues in the CDR3. As DNA, the CDR3 is TGCAGTGCTAGAAGACTGGGGCCCGGCAATGAGCAGTTCTTC. It specifies CSARRLGPGNEQFF.

This clonotype was counted at least ten times. CDR3 in DNA: TGCAGCGTTGAAGAGAGGGTGGCCACTGAAGCTTTCTTT. Translated, it gives CSVEERVATEAFF. The chain couples TRBV29-1 to TRBJ1-1; D ambiguous. Germline CDR1 reads SQVTM; CDR2 reads ANQGSEA. The CDR3 totals 13 residues. V lost 0 bases and J 4 bases, leaving 9 bases between the germline ends.

This clonotype has only a few counts. The CDR3 DNA reads as TGCGCCAGCAGCCAAGGGACAGGGGGCGCCGAGACCCAGTACTTC. It yields the protein CASSQGTGGAETQYF. V gene TRBV4-3 combines with J gene TRBJ2-5, with TRBD1 identical over 11 bases. The V gene end was trimmed by 1 base and the J gene end by 5 bases; junction bases not matched to a gene: 3. The CDR3 is 15 amino acids. Germline CDR1 is LGHNA and CDR2 is YSLEER.

This clonotype has a count of ten or more. This chain connects TRBV7-2 to TRBJ1-2; 7 bases agree with TRBD1. CDR3 size: 14 residues. In germline, CDR1 is SGHTA, CDR2 FQGNSA. The V gene end was trimmed by 5 bases and the J gene end by 6 bases; junction bases not matched to a gene: 9. CDR3 DNA sequence: TGTGCCAGCAGCGGAAGGGGGCGCGGGAATGGCTACACCTTC. It encodes CASSGRGRGNGYTF.

This clonotype was seen at least ten times. The CDR3 is CSVVRDRVSEQYF. Written as DNA, the CDR3 is TGCAGCGTTGTAAGGGACAGGGTTTCGGAGCAGTACTTC. The V gene is TRBV29-1, the J gene TRBJ2-7; 9 bases map to TRBD1. The trim removed 4 bases at V and 7 bases at J, leaving 8 bases unmatched. Per germline, CDR1 SQVTM and CDR2 ANQGSEA. There are 13 residues in the CDR3.

The V and J genes are TRBV7-2 and TRBJ2-2, with 9 bases fitting TRBD1. The CDR3 has 17 amino acids. The V gene end was trimmed by 5 bases and the J gene end by 6 bases; junction bases not matched to a gene: 13. The germline V gene encodes CDR1 SGHTA and CDR2 FQGNSA. In DNA, the CDR3 is TGTGCCAGCAGCCGAGGGCGGGGACAGGGTGAAGCCGGGGAGCTGTTTTTT. Translated: CASSRGRGQGEAGELFF.

The J gene is TRBJ2-3, the V gene TRBV6-1; tentative D call: TRBD2 (7 bases). This CDR3 is 15 amino acids long. The germline V gene has CDR1 MNHNS and CDR2 SASEGT. Trimming removed 6 bases from V and 3 bases from J, with 16 bases in between. CDR3 residues: CASSKWGGGTDTQYF. For the CDR3, the DNA is TGTGCCAGCAGCAAATGGGGGGGCGGTACAGATACGCAGTATTTT.

This clonotype came up a few times. This rearrangement joins TRBV9 to TRBJ2-7; tentatively, D is TRBD2 (6 bases). CDR1 SGDLS and CDR2 YYNGEE come from the germline V gene. The CDR3 is made up of 14 amino acids. Trimming removed 4 bases at V and 6 bases at J, with 17 bases between. The CDR3 region is CASSPQTGVIEQYF. The DNA for the CDR3 is TGTGCCAGCAGCCCTCAGACGGGGGTAATCGAGCAGTACTTC.

Ten or more counts support this clonotype. The chain joins TRBV20-1 to TRBJ1-5; D possibly corresponds to TRBD1 (6 bases). The CDR3 extends over 13 amino acids. V was cut by 6 bases and J by 5 bases, with 14 bases left in between. Looked up from germline, CDR1 is DFQATT and CDR2 is SNEGSKA (reference sequence). The chain's CDR3 is CSAIQGYDQPQHF. The CDR3 DNA is TGCAGTGCCATTCAGGGGTACGATCAGCCCCAGCATTTT.

This clonotype was detected a few times. The V gene is TRBV5-1, the J gene TRBJ2-3, with D tentatively TRBD2 (6 bases). Trimming shortened V by 4 bases and J by 4 bases, and 16 bases separated the two germline ends. CDR1 SGHRS and CDR2 YFSETQ come from the germline V gene. This CDR3 spans 15 amino acids. The CDR3 DNA reads TGCGCCAGCAGCATCGGGACTTCTATCGCAGATACGCAGTATTTT. This codes for CASSIGTSIADTQYF.

In its sample, this clonotype was seen a few times. The gene calls are TRBV7-2 and TRBJ2-7; TRBD1 agrees at 9 bases. CDR1 SGHTA and CDR2 FQGNSA come from the germline V gene. The V and J ends lost 4 bases and 2 bases, in that order; junction bases with no gene match: 12. This CDR3 region has 17 residues. This CDR3 reads CASSSVYMGQGTYEQYF. The CDR3 DNA reads TGTGCCAGCAGCTCCGTTTATATGGGACAGGGTACCTACGAGCAGTACTTC. Variable domain in full (rest from reference TRBV7-2 and TRBJ2-7): GAGVSQSPSNKVTEKGKDVELRCDPISGHTALYWYRQSLGQGLEFLIYFQGNSAPDKSGLPSDRFSAERTGGSVSTLTIQRTQQEDSAVYLCASSSVYMGQGTYEQYFGPGTRLTVT.

At least ten counts were recorded for this clonotype. V is TRBV20-1 and J is TRBJ2-3, with 10 nucleotides matching TRBD2. The length of the CDR3 is 14 residues. V lost 3 bases and J lost 6; bases outside the gene matches: 6. Germline CDR1 reads DFQATT; CDR2 reads SNEGSKA (reference sequence). CDR3 bases: TGCAGTGCTAGTTCACTAGCGGGGACTGATACGCAGTATTTT. Amino acid sequence: CSASSLAGTDTQYF.

The rearrangement uses TRBV6-1 and TRBJ2-7; 7 nucleotides align to TRBD1. Germline CDR1 reads MNHNS; CDR2 reads SASEGT. The CDR3 contains 14 residues. Unmatched junction bases numbered 11, after V lost 9 bases and J lost 3 bases. The CDR3 sequence is CASLPGQWSYEQYF. CDR3 DNA sequence: TGTGCCAGTTTGCCGGGACAGTGGAGCTACGAGCAGTACTTC.

This clonotype has more than one count but fewer than ten. This chain uses TRBV20-1 with TRBJ2-7; 10 bases match TRBD2. This CDR3 spans 13 amino acids. The germline V gene encodes CDR1 DFQATT and CDR2 SNEGSKA (reference sequence). V lost 5 bases, J lost 3 bases, and 4 bases stayed unmatched. The CDR3 DNA reads as TGCAGTGCTTTTAGCGGGGGGCACTACGAGCAGTACTTC. Amino acids: CSAFSGGHYEQYF.

This clonotype was counted between two and nine times. The chain employs TRBV11-1 and TRBJ2-5; TRBD2 might be the D (6 bases). Per germline, CDR1 SGHAT and CDR2 FQDESV (reference sequence). V shed 7 bases and J shed 5 bases, with 17 bases lying between them. The CDR3 runs 14 residues. This CDR3 is CASTRGIGGETQYF. For the CDR3, the DNA is TGTGCCAGCACCCGGGGGATAGGAGGGGAGACCCAGTACTTC.